A selection of T cell receptor beta chains follows, all from one sample in a study of control samples from healthy donors and cancer patients. Assay: immunoSEQ multiplex PCR; the TCRdb copy retains only in-frame clones and omits some. Here the sample spans 150,000 or so clones, 75% to 95% being singletons. Source material: blood. These receptor sequences come from a man in his forties in good health. Each CDR3 is given with its conserved first and last residue. Fields, in order: D gene, J gene, V gene, CDR3 protein, CDR3 DNA. D genes are given only for firm matches.

- | TRBJ2-3 | TRBV28 | CASLQDTQYF | TGTGCCAGCCTTCAGGATACGCAGTATTTT
- | TRBJ2-5 | TRBV7-6 | CASSQGFHETQYF | TGTGCCAGCAGCCAAGGCTTCCATGAGACCCAGTACTTC
- | TRBJ1-1 | TRBV11-2 | CASSFRRGTEAFF | TGTGCCAGCAGCTTCCGGCGAGGCACTGAAGCTTTCTTT
- | TRBJ1-1 | TRBV19 | CASSIFKSDTEAFF | TGTGCCAGTAGTATATTTAAAAGCGACACTGAAGCTTTCTTT
- | TRBJ1-2 | TRBV7-9 | CASSLQGRGDYGYTF | TGTGCCAGCAGCTTACAGGGCCGAGGGGACTATGGCTACACCTTC
- | TRBJ1-5 | TRBV2 | CASKREDSNQPQHF | TGTGCCAGCAAGAGGGAGGATAGCAATCAGCCCCAGCATTTT
- | TRBJ2-7 | TRBV7-3 | CASSSLGGVGEQYF | TGTGCCAGCAGCTCCCTAGGTGGTGTCGGCGAGCAGTACTTC
TRBD2 | TRBJ2-2 | TRBV28 | CASSGLAVVPGELFF | TGTGCCAGCAGTGGACTAGCAGTTGTTCCCGGGGAGCTGTTTTTT
- | TRBJ1-2 | TRBV19 | CASSSFRSYTF | TGTGCCAGTAGCAGCTTTAGAAGCTACACCTTC
- | TRBJ1-6 | TRBV5-5 | CASSLLVRGESPLHF | TGTGCCAGCAGCTTACTGGTCAGGGGCGAATCACCCCTCCACTTT
- | TRBJ2-6 | TRBV3-1/TRBV3-2 | CASSQDPGTANSGANVLTF | TGTGCCAGCAGCCAAGATCCCGGGACGGCCAACTCTGGGGCCAACGTCCTGACTTTC